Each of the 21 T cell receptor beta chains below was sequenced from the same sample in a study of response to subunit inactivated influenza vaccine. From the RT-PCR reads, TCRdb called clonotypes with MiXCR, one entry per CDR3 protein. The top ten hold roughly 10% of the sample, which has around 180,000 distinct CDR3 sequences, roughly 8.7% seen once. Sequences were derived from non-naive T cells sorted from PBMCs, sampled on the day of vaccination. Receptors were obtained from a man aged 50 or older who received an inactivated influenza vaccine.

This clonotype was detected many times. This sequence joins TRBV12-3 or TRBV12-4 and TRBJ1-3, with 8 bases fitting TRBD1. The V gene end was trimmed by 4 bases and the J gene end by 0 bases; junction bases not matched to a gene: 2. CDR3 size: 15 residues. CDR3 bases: TGTGCCAGCAGTTCGGGACAGGTCTCTGGAAACACCATATATTTT. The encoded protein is CASSSGQVSGNTIYF.

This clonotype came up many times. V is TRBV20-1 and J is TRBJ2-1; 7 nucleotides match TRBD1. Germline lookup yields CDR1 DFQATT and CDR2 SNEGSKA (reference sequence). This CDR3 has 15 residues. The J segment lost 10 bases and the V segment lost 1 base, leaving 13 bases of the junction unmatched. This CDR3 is CSARVGDRAVGEQFF. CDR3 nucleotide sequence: TGCAGTGCTAGAGTGGGTGACAGGGCGGTGGGGGAGCAGTTCTTC.

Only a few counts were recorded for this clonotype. The CDR3, as DNA: TGTGCCAGCAGCTTAACCCCAATAGGCAAGTCCTACAATGAGCAGTTCTTC. Amino acids: CASSLTPIGKSYNEQFF. This chain connects TRBV7-3 to TRBJ2-1; D gene unclear. The CDR3 loop spans 17 amino acids. The germline V and J ends were trimmed by 0 bases and 1 base, with 13 bases remaining between them. Germline V CDR1 and CDR2: SGHTA, FQGTGA.

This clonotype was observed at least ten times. CDR3 protein: CASSVAPRSGETQYF. The CDR3 nucleotides are TGTGCCAGCAGCGTAGCGCCTCGTTCGGGGGAGACCCAGTACTTC. This chain uses TRBV5-5 with TRBJ2-5, with a tentative D call TRBD2 (5 bases). The CDR3 extends over 15 amino acids. V lost 4 bases, J lost 5 bases, and 18 bases lay in between. The germline gives CDR1 SGHKS, CDR2 YYEKEE (reference sequence).

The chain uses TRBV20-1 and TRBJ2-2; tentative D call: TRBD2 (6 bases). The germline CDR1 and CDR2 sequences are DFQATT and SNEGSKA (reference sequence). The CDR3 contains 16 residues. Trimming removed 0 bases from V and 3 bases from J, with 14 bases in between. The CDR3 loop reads CSARDRLLAYTGELFF. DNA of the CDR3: TGCAGTGCTAGAGATCGCTTGCTAGCGTACACCGGGGAGCTGTTTTTT.

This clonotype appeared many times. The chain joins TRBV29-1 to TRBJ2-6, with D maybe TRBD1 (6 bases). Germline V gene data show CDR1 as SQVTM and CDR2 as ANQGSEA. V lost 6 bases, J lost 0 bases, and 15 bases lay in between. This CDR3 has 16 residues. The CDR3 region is CSVIMTGYSGANVLTF. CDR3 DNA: TGCAGCGTCATCATGACAGGTTACTCTGGGGCCAACGTCCTGACTTTC.

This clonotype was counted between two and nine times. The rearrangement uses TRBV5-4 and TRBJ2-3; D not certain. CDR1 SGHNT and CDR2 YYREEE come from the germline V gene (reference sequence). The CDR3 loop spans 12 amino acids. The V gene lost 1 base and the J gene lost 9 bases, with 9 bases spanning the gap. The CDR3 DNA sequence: TGTGCCAGCAGCTTGATGGGGAACACGCAGTATTTT. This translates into CASSLMGNTQYF.

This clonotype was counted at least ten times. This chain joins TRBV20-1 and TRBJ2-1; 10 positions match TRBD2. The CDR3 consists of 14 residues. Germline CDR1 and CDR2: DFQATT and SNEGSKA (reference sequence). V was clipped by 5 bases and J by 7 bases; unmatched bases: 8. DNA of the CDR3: TGCAGTGCTGAAAGCGGGGGGGCTTTAAATGAGCAGTTCTTC. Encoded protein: CSAESGGALNEQFF.

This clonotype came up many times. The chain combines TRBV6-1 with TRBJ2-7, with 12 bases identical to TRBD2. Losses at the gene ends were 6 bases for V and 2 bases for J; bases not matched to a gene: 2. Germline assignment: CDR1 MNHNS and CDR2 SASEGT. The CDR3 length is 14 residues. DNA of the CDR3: TGTGCCAGCAGCCTAGCGGGAGGGCCCTACGAGCAGTACTTC. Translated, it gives CASSLAGGPYEQYF.

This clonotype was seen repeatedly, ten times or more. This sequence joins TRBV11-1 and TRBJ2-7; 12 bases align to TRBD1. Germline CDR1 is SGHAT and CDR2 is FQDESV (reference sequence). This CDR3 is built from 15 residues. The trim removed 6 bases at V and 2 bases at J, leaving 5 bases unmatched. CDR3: CASRPGQGATYEQYF. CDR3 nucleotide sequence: TGTGCCAGCAGACCGGGACAGGGGGCGACCTACGAGCAGTACTTC.

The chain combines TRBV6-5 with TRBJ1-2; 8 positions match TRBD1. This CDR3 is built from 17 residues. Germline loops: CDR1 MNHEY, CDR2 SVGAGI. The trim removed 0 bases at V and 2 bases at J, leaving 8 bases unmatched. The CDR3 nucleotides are TGTGCCAGCAGTTACTCTCCCGGACAGGGTTCGAACTATGGCTACACCTTC. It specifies CASSYSPGQGSNYGYTF.

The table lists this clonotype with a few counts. CDR3 nucleotides: TGTGCCAGCAGCGGCTGGGGACAGGGAGTTAACTATGGCTACACCTTC. The encoded protein is CASSGWGQGVNYGYTF. The rearrangement links TRBV5-8 to TRBJ1-2, with 9 bases lining up with TRBD1. CDR3 length: 16 amino acids. Germline V lookup: CDR1 SGHTS, CDR2 YDEGEE. The trim removed 4 bases at V and 1 base at J, leaving 8 bases unmatched.

CDR3 protein: CASSSQNAGELFF. In DNA, the CDR3 is TGTGCCAGCAGCTCGCAGAATGCCGGGGAGCTGTTTTTT. The rearrangement uses TRBV11-2 and TRBJ2-2; D is uncertain. V was clipped by 4 bases and J by 6 bases, with 9 bases between them. The germline CDR1 and CDR2 sequences are SGHAT and FQNNGV. CDR3 length: 13 residues.

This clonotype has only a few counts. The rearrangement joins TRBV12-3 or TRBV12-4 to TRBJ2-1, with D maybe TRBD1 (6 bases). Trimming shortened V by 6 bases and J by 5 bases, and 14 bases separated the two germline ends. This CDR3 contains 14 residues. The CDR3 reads CASSKSGQNNEQFF. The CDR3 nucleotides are TGTGCCAGCAGCAAGAGCGGACAGAACAATGAGCAGTTCTTC.

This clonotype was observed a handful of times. The DNA of the CDR3 is TGTGCCAGCAGCTTAGTAAACTACGAGCAGTACTTC. It translates to CASSLVNYEQYF. The rearrangement links TRBV7-9 to TRBJ2-7, with unresolved D. Trimming cost V 1 base and J 3 bases, with 4 bases left between them. This CDR3 has 12 amino acids. Germline V gene lookup returns CDR1 SEHNR and CDR2 FQNEAQ (reference sequence).

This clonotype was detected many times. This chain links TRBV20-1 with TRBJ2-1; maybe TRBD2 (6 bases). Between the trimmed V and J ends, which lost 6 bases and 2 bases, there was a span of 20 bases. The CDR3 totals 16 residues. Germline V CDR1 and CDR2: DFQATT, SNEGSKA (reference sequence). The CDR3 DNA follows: TGCAGTGCCTCAGATCCGGCGGGACTCACCTACAATGAGCAGTTCTTC. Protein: CSASDPAGLTYNEQFF.

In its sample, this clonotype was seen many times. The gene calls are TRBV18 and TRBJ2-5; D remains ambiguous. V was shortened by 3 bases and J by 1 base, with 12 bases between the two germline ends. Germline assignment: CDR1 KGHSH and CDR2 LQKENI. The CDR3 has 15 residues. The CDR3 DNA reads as TGTGCCAGCTCACCTACTTACCAACCCCAAGAGACCCAGTACTTC. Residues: CASSPTYQPQETQYF.

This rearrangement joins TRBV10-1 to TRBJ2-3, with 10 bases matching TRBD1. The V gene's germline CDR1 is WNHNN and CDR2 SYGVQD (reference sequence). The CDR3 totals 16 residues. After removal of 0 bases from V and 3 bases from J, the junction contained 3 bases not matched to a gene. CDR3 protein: CASSESRTGGTDTQYF. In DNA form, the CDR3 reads TGCGCCAGCAGTGAGTCGCGGACAGGGGGGACAGATACGCAGTATTTT.

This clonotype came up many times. The CDR3 nucleotides are TGCGCCAGCAGCTTGGAGGGTCCCACCGGGGAGCTGTTTTTT. This codes for CASSLEGPTGELFF. This rearrangement joins TRBV5-1 to TRBJ2-2; D not resolved. Germline V gene lookup returns CDR1 SGHRS and CDR2 YFSETQ. V gave up 0 bases and J gave up 4 bases, with 7 bases separating them. This CDR3 has 14 amino acids.

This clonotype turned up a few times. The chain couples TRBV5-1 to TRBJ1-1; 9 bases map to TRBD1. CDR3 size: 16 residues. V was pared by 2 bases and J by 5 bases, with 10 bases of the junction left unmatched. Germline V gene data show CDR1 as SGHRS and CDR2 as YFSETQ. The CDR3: CASSFTGQGRGTEAFF. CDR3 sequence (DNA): TGCGCCAGCAGCTTTACCGGACAGGGGCGTGGGACTGAAGCTTTCTTT.

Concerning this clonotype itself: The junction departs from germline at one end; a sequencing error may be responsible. The CDR3 loop reads CASSYGTGNHPQHF. The CDR3 DNA reads TGTGCCAGCAGCTACGGGACAGGCAATCACCCCCAGCATTTT. The rearrangement links TRBV3-1 to TRBJ1-5, with 8 nucleotides matching TRBD1. The germline V gene has CDR1 LGHDT and CDR2 YNNKEL (reference sequence). This CDR3 has 14 residues.